This TCR beta chain emerged from a study of T cells in tumors after PD-1 blockade. Study as a whole: Excluded were patients with checkpoint blockade, immunosuppressants, or radiotherapy or other anti-cancer therapy within 4 weeks. On average, peripheral blood gave 100,000 to 140,000 TCR templates and 37,000 or so unique clonotypes.

Input was about 550 ng to 6,004 ng of genomic DNA from tumor or blood. Libraries were prepared by immunoSEQ multiplex PCR; TCRdb keeps only in-frame clonotypes and omits some of them. This table holds about 35,000 clones, around 80% found once. Comments on this clone: What it binds is unknown.

CDR1 is SGHDN, CDR2 FVKESK, per germline. CDR3 length: 13 residues. Trimming cost V 4 bases and J 3 bases, with 9 bases left between them. Study-level points and caveats: Blood contained about 42% of the tumor's TCR clonotypes.

Source: PBMCs, taken before anti-PD-1 treatment. This receptor was identified in a human donor with basal cell carcinoma. The chain links TRBV14 to TRBJ1-2; no clear D. CDR3 sequence reads: CASSRGRYYGYTF. CDR3 DNA sequence: TGTGCCAGCAGCCGCGGGAGGTACTATGGCTACACCTTC.